The 32 T cell receptor beta chains listed next were all sequenced from one sample in a study of vaccination effects on CD4 cells after COVID-19. Before sequencing took place, the ViraFEST assay used viral peptide pools to expand antigen-specific CD4+ T cells. Researchers isolated CD4+ T cells once roughly ten days of culture had elapsed. Subjects were given two BNT162b2 or mRNA-1273 vaccine doses. The antigens for these receptors are not known. The table came from immunoSEQ multiplex PCR; TCRdb's copy has only in-frame clones and leaves some out. The sample has around 59,000 clones, about 78% seen once. The sequencing here drew on CD4+ T cells from PBMCs cultured with HCoV-OC43 spike peptides, taken after COVID-19 vaccination. Specified subset: HCoV-OC43 spike overlapping peptide pool stimulation. The origin of the receptors is a human donor who received a COVID-19 vaccine.

The CDR3 protein is CASSLRFGVTQPQHF. CDR3 nucleotide sequence: TGTGCCAGCAGTTTACGGTTTGGGGTAACTCAGCCCCAGCATTTT. The chain has TRBV28 and TRBJ1-5; D gene ambiguous. Looked up from germline, CDR1 is MDHEN and CDR2 is SYDVKM. The CDR3 has 15 amino acids. V was pared by 2 bases and J by 6 bases, with 14 bases between.

This clone was detected a few times. This chain joins TRBV2 and TRBJ1-2; D remains unclear. This CDR3 is built from 11 residues. The V and J ends lost 6 bases and 8 bases respectively, with 10 bases between them. Germline V gene sequence: CDR1 SNHLY, CDR2 FYNNEI. CDR3 in amino acids: CASRQEEGYTF. The CDR3 DNA reads TGTGCCAGCAGGCAAGAAGAGGGCTACACCTTC.

The gene calls are TRBV5-1 and TRBJ2-5, with 9 bases aligning to TRBD1. J lost 4 bases, V lost 4 bases, and 8 bases had no gene match. Germline assignment: CDR1 SGHRS and CDR2 YFSETQ. There are 15 residues in the CDR3. CDR3: CASSARTGARETQYF. The CDR3 region has the DNA TGCGCCAGCAGCGCCCGGACAGGGGCAAGAGAGACCCAGTACTTC.

CDR3 coding DNA: TGTGCCAGCTCAGGGGGGATTGACCCGGGGGGTGGCTACACCTTC. Protein sequence: CASSGGIDPGGGYTF. The chain uses TRBV7-2 and TRBJ1-2, with 7 bases lining up with TRBD1. Trimming removed 8 bases from V and 7 bases from J; junction bases left unmatched: 16. CDR1 is SGHTA and CDR2 is FQGNSA in the germline V gene. The CDR3 contains 15 residues.

V usage is TRBV24-1 and J usage is TRBJ2-2, with D perhaps TRBD2 (6 bases). The germline V and J ends were trimmed by 0 bases and 6 bases, with 16 bases remaining between them. The CDR3 loop spans 17 amino acids. CDR1 KGHDR and CDR2 SFDVKD come from the germline V gene. In DNA form, the CDR3 reads TGTGCCACCAGTGATTTGCTCGGGGGAGTGGGACCCGGGGAGCTGTTTTTT. As protein: CATSDLLGGVGPGELFF.

The CDR3 DNA reads TGTGCCAGCATCTCACGGGCCCTAGCGGGGGGGGATGAGCAGTTCTTC. Translation gives CASISRALAGGDEQFF. This sequence joins TRBV21-1 and TRBJ2-1; the table gives TRBD2 as D, unverified against the DNA. TRBV21-1 is noted as a pseudogene. CDR3 length equals 16 residues.

This clone was observed a few times. The V call is TRBV4-1, the J call TRBJ2-3; 9 nucleotides agree with TRBD2. Germline V lookup: CDR1 MGHRA, CDR2 YSYEKL. Trimming took 1 base from V and 2 from J; bases not matched to a gene: 10. The CDR3 loop spans 18 amino acids. CDR3 nucleotides: TGCGCCAGCAGCCAAGTCTTTAGCGGGGGCCTTGACACAGATACGCAGTATTTT. It specifies CASSQVFSGGLDTDTQYF.

The gene calls are TRBV19 and TRBJ1-5; the D gene is possibly TRBD1 (6 bases). This CDR3 is 18 amino acids long. V dropped 5 bases and J dropped 0 bases, with 20 bases sitting between them. Germline V gene lookup returns CDR1 LNHDA and CDR2 SQIVND (reference sequence). The CDR3 DNA reads TGTGCCAGTAGTGATGACAGGATTACCTCCTATAGCAATCAGCCCCAGCATTTT. Protein sequence: CASSDDRITSYSNQPQHF.

This chain links TRBV5-1 with TRBJ1-1; D might be TRBD1 (6 bases). The CDR3 contains 13 residues. Germline-derived CDR1 and CDR2 are SGHRS and YFSETQ. Trimming pared 4 bases from V and 1 base from J, leaving 8 bases between. Here the CDR3 reads CASSLTGNTEAFF. For the CDR3, the DNA is TGCGCCAGCAGCCTGACAGGGAACACTGAAGCTTTCTTT.

This chain links TRBV18 with TRBJ1-2; D may be TRBD1 (5 bases). The CDR3 spans 15 residues. Per germline, CDR1 KGHSH and CDR2 LQKENI. V was pared by 4 bases and J by 4 bases, with 16 bases between. The CDR3 nucleotides read TGTGCCAGCTCACGCTCCGGGACGGAGGGCTATGGCTACACCTTC. Encoded protein: CASSRSGTEGYGYTF.

The CDR3 DNA sequence: TGTGCCAGCAGCTTGGGGACAGGGCTTGGCAATGAGCAGTTCTTC. This gives the protein CASSLGTGLGNEQFF. The chain uses TRBV5-6 and TRBJ2-1; 8 bases match TRBD1. The CDR3 is 15 amino acids. Germline values: CDR1 SGHDT, CDR2 YYEEEE. V shed 0 bases, J shed 6 bases, and the junction held 5 bases outside the gene matches.

V gene TRBV30 combines with J gene TRBJ2-3; perhaps TRBD1 as D (5 bases). Germline-derived CDR1 and CDR2 are GTSNPN and SVGIG (reference sequence). The V gene lost 2 bases and the J gene lost 0 bases, with 9 bases spanning the gap. The length of the CDR3 is 14 residues. As DNA, the CDR3 is TGTGCCTGGAGTTGGGGCTTAAGCACAGATACGCAGTATTTT. Translation gives CAWSWGLSTDTQYF.

This chain joins TRBV19 and TRBJ1-1; D is possibly TRBD1 (6 bases). Germline CDR1 is LNHDA and CDR2 is SQIVND (reference sequence). The CDR3 extends over 15 amino acids. Trimming removed 3 bases from V and 5 bases from J, with 16 bases in between. The CDR3: CASSMARGGGTEAFF. CDR3 bases: TGTGCCAGTAGTATGGCCAGGGGCGGGGGGACTGAAGCTTTCTTT.

The chain uses TRBV24-1 and TRBJ2-6; no firm D call. Trimming took 9 bases from V and 3 from J, leaving 11 bases between them. The CDR3 covers 14 residues. The germline V gene encodes CDR1 KGHDR and CDR2 SFDVKD. CDR3 in amino acids: CATGPEGGANVLTF. CDR3 in DNA: TGTGCCACCGGTCCTGAAGGTGGGGCCAACGTCCTGACTTTC.

The V call is TRBV18, the J call TRBJ2-4; possibly TRBD1 for D (6 bases). V lost 0 bases, J lost 0 bases, and 9 bases lay in between. This CDR3 region has 16 residues. CDR1 is KGHSH and CDR2 is LQKENI in the germline V gene. The CDR3 loop reads CASSPPQTGAKNIQYF. The DNA of the CDR3 is TGTGCCAGCTCACCACCCCAGACAGGAGCCAAAAACATTCAGTACTTC.

The sample holds one count of this clone. The chain's CDR3 is CASSVPGAPMGTEAFF. CDR3 bases: TGTGCCAGTAGTGTCCCGGGGGCACCCATGGGCACTGAAGCTTTCTTT. The rearrangement joins TRBV19 to TRBJ1-1, with D possibly matching TRBD1 (6 bases). There are 16 residues in the CDR3. CDR1 is LNHDA and CDR2 is SQIVND in the germline V gene (reference sequence). Trimming cost V 5 bases and J 4 bases, with 20 bases left between them.

The chain links TRBV5-6 to TRBJ2-3, with TRBD1 matching 7 bases. The CDR3 runs 15 residues. Germline values: CDR1 SGHDT, CDR2 YYEEEE. J gave up 2 bases and V 2 bases, and 5 bases lay outside the gene matches. CDR3: CASSFQGVVTDTQYF. The CDR3 nucleotides are TGTGCCAGCAGCTTCCAGGGGGTCGTCACAGATACGCAGTATTTT.

This chain joins TRBV18 and TRBJ2-7, with D possibly being TRBD2 (5 bases). The germline V gene encodes CDR1 KGHSH and CDR2 LQKENI. The CDR3 sequence is 15 residues long. V was trimmed by 1 base and J by 1 base, leaving 11 bases between them. The CDR3 reads CASSPRGGGSYEQYV. The CDR3 region has the DNA TGTGCCAGCTCACCACGTGGCGGAGGATCCTACGAGCAGTACGTC.

The V gene is TRBV7-2, the J gene TRBJ2-7; D is ambiguous. This CDR3 has 14 residues. V was cut by 1 base and J by 4 bases, with 11 bases left in between. The germline V gene encodes CDR1 SGHTA and CDR2 FQGNSA. CDR3 region: CASSLGFSSYEQYV. The CDR3 DNA reads TGTGCCAGCAGCTTAGGGTTTTCGAGTTACGAGCAGTACGTC.

This clone has a single count. V is TRBV6-2 or TRBV6-3 and J is TRBJ1-5; perhaps TRBD1 as D (6 bases). The length of the CDR3 is 18 residues. V lost 5 bases and J lost 6, with 26 bases in between. Germline lookup yields CDR1 MNHEY and CDR2 SVGEGT. In DNA form, the CDR3 reads TGTGCCAGCAGTCCCCGGGACACCAGTTCCGAGGGCGGTCAGCCCCAGCATTTT. It encodes CASSPRDTSSEGGQPQHF.

The chain is built from TRBV19 and TRBJ1-2, with D unclear. This CDR3 has 15 amino acids. Trimming took off 5 bases at V and 5 bases at J, with 18 bases between the two ends. CDR1 LNHDA and CDR2 SQIVND come from the germline V gene (reference sequence). The CDR3 spells CASSEGGSGEYGYTF. The CDR3 DNA is TGTGCCAGTAGTGAAGGAGGGTCGGGAGAGTATGGCTACACCTTC.

This clone was seen once. The chain uses TRBV6-5 and TRBJ2-3, with a tentative D call TRBD2 (7 bases). CDR1 MNHEY and CDR2 SVGAGI come from the germline V gene. CDR3 length: 15 amino acids. Trimming cost V 6 bases and J 5 bases, with 18 bases left between them. The CDR3 nucleotides read TGTGCCAGCAGCAGAGGGGGGGCCGGAGGAGATACGCAGTATTTT. It codes for CASSRGGAGGDTQYF.

The CDR3 reads CASRRTGETEAFF. The CDR3, as DNA: TGTGCCAGCAGGAGGACAGGGGAGACTGAAGCTTTCTTT. The chain joins TRBV25-1 to TRBJ1-1; TRBD1 matches at 9 bases. The trim removed 6 bases at V and 5 bases at J, leaving 4 bases unmatched. The CDR3 is 13 amino acids. Germline V gene data show CDR1 as MGHDK and CDR2 as SYGVNS. Full variable domain (missing parts from reference TRBV25-1 and TRBJ1-1): EADIYQTPRYLVIGTGKKITLECSQTMGHDKMYWYQQDPGMELHLIHYSYGVNSTEKGDLSSESTVSRIRTEHFPLTLESARPSHTSQYLCASRRTGETEAFFGQGTRLTVV.

V usage is TRBV30 and J usage is TRBJ2-5, with D maybe TRBD2 (6 bases). This CDR3 is built from 12 residues. Trimming took 7 bases from V and 4 from J, leaving 13 bases between them. CDR1 and CDR2 (germline): GTSNPN, SVGIG (reference sequence). The CDR3 DNA is TGTGCCTTAGGACTATTATCAGAGACCCAGTACTTC. It is translated as CALGLLSETQYF.

The V gene is TRBV7-2, the J gene TRBJ2-5; D gene uncertain. Trimming removed 1 base at V and 5 bases at J, with 14 bases between. The length of the CDR3 is 15 residues. Germline CDR1 SGHTA, CDR2 FQGNSA. The chain's CDR3 is CASSLENRPGETQYF. DNA of the CDR3: TGTGCCAGCAGCTTAGAAAACCGACCCGGTGAGACCCAGTACTTC.

The chain is built from TRBV9 and TRBJ1-6; no reliable D call. Trimming cost V 0 bases and J 6 bases, with 7 bases left between them. The CDR3 has 14 residues. From germline, CDR1 is SGDLS and CDR2 YYNGEE. The chain's CDR3 is CASSVAVANSPLHF. CDR3 coding DNA: TGTGCCAGCAGCGTAGCTGTGGCTAATTCACCCCTCCACTTT. The full variable domain, with the rest looked up from reference TRBV9 and TRBJ1-6, is DSGVTQTPKHLITATGQRVTLRCSPRSGDLSVYWYQQSLDQGLQFLIQYYNGEERAKGNILERFSAQQFPDLHSELNLSSLELGDSALYFCASSVAVANSPLHFGNGTRLTVT.

This clone was seen a few times. The chain joins TRBV6-5 to TRBJ2-2, with TRBD1 as a possible D gene (6 bases). The CDR3 consists of 15 residues. V lost 5 bases and J 3 bases, leaving 13 bases between the germline ends. CDR1 is MNHEY and CDR2 is SVGAGI in the germline V gene. The CDR3 here is CASSPRQADTGELFF. In DNA form, the CDR3 reads TGTGCCAGCAGTCCCCGACAGGCGGACACCGGGGAGCTGTTTTTT.

The V gene is TRBV19, the J gene TRBJ2-5; possible D gene TRBD1, 6 bases. Looked up from germline, CDR1 is LNHDA and CDR2 is SQIVND (reference sequence). This CDR3 has 16 residues. The V end was cut by 5 bases, the J end by 1 base, with 17 bases between. The CDR3 DNA follows: TGTGCCAGTAGTTCGACGGCCGGGACAACCCAAGAGACCCAGTACTTC. This encodes CASSSTAGTTQETQYF.

CDR3 sequence (DNA): TGCACCAGCAGCCACCTACAGGTCGAGGTTTATAGCAATCAGCCCCAGCATTTT. Amino acids: CTSSHLQVEVYSNQPQHF. The chain has TRBV1 and TRBJ1-5; the table's D call of TRBD1 was not tested on the DNA. TRBV1 is noted as a pseudogene. The CDR3 has 18 amino acids.

V is TRBV5-8 and J is TRBJ1-2; D unclear. The CDR3 extends over 16 amino acids. Trimming removed 0 bases from V and 4 bases from J, with 16 bases in between. Germline values: CDR1 SGHTS, CDR2 YDEGEE. The CDR3 DNA sequence: TGTGCCAGCAGCTTGGGTGGAGACCACTATTCCTATGGCTACACCTTC. Its protein is CASSLGGDHYSYGYTF.

This clone was seen only a few times. V gene TRBV3-1 (or the pseudogene TRBV3-2) combines with J gene TRBJ1-5; a possible D gene is TRBD1 (5 bases). The CDR3 is 14 amino acids. V gave up 3 bases and J gave up 6 bases, with 12 bases separating them. Germline V gene data show CDR1 as LGHDT and CDR2 as YNNKEL (reference sequence). CDR3 nucleotide sequence: TGTGCCAGCAGCCATTGGGGGGGAGGTCAGCCCCAGCATTTT. Amino acid sequence: CASSHWGGGQPQHF.

V is TRBV18 and J is TRBJ2-5, with 7 nucleotides matching TRBD1. J lost 4 bases, V lost 5 bases, and 7 bases had no gene match. The length of the CDR3 is 14 residues. Germline V gives CDR1 KGHSH, CDR2 LQKENI. Here the CDR3 DNA reads TGTGCCAGCTCAGGACGACAGGGTAGAGAGACCCAGTACTTC. Its translation: CASSGRQGRETQYF.